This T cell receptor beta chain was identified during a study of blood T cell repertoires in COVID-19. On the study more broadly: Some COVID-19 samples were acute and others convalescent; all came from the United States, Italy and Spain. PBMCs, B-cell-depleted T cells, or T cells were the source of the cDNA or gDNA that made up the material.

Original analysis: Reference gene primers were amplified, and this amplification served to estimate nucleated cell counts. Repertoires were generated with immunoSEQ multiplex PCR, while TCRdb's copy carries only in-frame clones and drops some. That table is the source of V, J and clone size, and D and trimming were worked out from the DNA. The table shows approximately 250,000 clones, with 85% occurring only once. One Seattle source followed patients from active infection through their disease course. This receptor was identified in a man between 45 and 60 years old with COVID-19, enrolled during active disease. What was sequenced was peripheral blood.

CDR3: CASSLEGKGYEQYF. In DNA, the CDR3 is TGTGCCAGCAGCTTGGAGGGTAAGGGGTACGAGCAGTACTTC. V and J are TRBV5-5 and TRBJ2-7; weak D call: TRBD1 (5 bases). The germline gives CDR1 SGHKS, CDR2 YYEKEE (reference sequence). V was shortened by 0 bases and J by 4 bases, with 11 bases between the two germline ends. There are 14 residues in the CDR3. Full variable domain (rest looked up from reference TRBV5-5 and TRBJ2-7): DAGVTQSPTHLIKTRGQQVTLRCSPISGHKSVSWYQQVLGQGPQFIFQYYEKEERGRGNFPDRFSARQFPNYSSELNVNALLLGDSALYLCASSLEGKGYEQYFGPGTRLTVT.